The sequence of this T cell receptor (beta chain) was determined in a study of T cells in Graves' hyperthyroidism and ophthalmopathy. CDR3 length: 14 amino acids. Germline CDR1 is DFQATT and CDR2 is SNEGSKA (reference sequence). On the basis of clinical symptoms, serum thyroxine and TRAb, thyroid ultrasound and orbital computed tomography, diagnoses were made. What was amplified from RNA transcripts were TCR beta CDR3 regions. The study used the HTBI primer set for a first-round RT-PCR of the TCR CDR3. TCRdb re-analysed the multiplex PCR reads in MiXCR, keeping a single row per CDR3 protein. The sample carries 300,000 or so distinct CDR3 sequences, about a sixth recorded once. Concerning this clonotype: A read error may account for a junction end that differs from germline.

This chain connects TRBV20-1 to TRBJ1-2, with D perhaps matching TRBD1 (6 bases). The sample consisted of blood. This TCR came from a woman aged 55-69 years with Graves' ophthalmopathy. In nucleotides, the CDR3 is TGCAGTGCAACCCTCGCTAGGGGAGGACAGTCGGCTTCCTTC. The encoded protein is CSATLARGGQSASF.